Sequencing of this T cell receptor (beta chain) was carried out in a study of blood T cells in healthy people across ages. Across the whole study: Every two T cells gave about one barcoded beta molecule via template switching.

Each donor was a healthy Caucasian individual from Russia, aged roughly 6 to 95. Investigators took 8.5 to 10 milliliters of peripheral blood from every donor. Study results and caveats: Aged donors had fewer naive CD4+ cells and lower diversity than long-lived donors.

Primers used in a second PCR of about 7 to 11 cycles were a sample-barcoded 5' primer and a J-beta primer mix. TCRdb processed the 5' RACE reads anew with MiXCR; each CDR3 protein has one entry. Of roughly 800,000 distinct CDR3 sequences in the sample, roughly 53% are singletons; the top ten hold roughly 40%. The CDR3 totals 14 residues. Germline CDR1 and CDR2: MNHNY and SVGAGI (reference sequence). On this clonotype itself: The antigen remains unidentified.

The genes are TRBV6-6 and TRBJ2-4, with no clear D. Near its end, the DNA agrees better with TRBJ2-7, so the J call may be wrong. The sample was blood. The clonotype originates from a man older than 75 in good health. CDR3 sequence (DNA): TGTGCCAGCAGTTATCAATCTCCGGTGGACGAGCAGTACTTC. Protein sequence: CASSYQSPVDEQYF.